Below, 18 T cell receptor beta chains from the same sample are listed, as sequenced in a study of control samples from healthy donors and cancer patients. This table comes from immunoSEQ multiplex PCR, and its TCRdb copy is limited to in-frame clones, with some not included. The sample contains about 47,000 clones, roughly 80% of which appear only once. Input material: blood. All receptors derive from a man in his 70s in good health.

This sequence joins TRBV6-1 and TRBJ1-4, with unresolved D. Trimming took 3 bases from V and 8 from J, leaving 10 bases between them. CDR1 and CDR2 from the germline V gene are MNHNS and SASEGT. CDR3 length equals 13 residues. The CDR3 spells CASSDSSREKLFF. In nucleotides, the CDR3 is TGTGCCAGCAGTGATTCATCTCGGGAAAAACTGTTTTTT.

Written as DNA, the CDR3 is TGTGCCAGCAGCAAGCGGGGCGGGAACACTGAAGCTTTCTTT. This encodes CASSKRGGNTEAFF. The chain links TRBV21-1 to TRBJ1-1. TRBV21-1 is flagged as a pseudogene. This CDR3 has 14 residues.

In regard to this clone: This CDR3 is also generated by other DNA sequences in the sample. The chain joins TRBV6-5 to TRBJ2-1; no firm D call. CDR3 length: 13 amino acids. The germline V gene has CDR1 MNHEY and CDR2 SVGAGI. V was pared by 6 bases and J by 0 bases, with 6 bases between. The CDR3 sequence: CASRVSSYNEQFF. DNA of the CDR3: TGTGCCAGCAGGGTGAGCTCCTACAATGAGCAGTTCTTC.

The CDR3 DNA is TGTGCCAGCAGCATTCGGACGTACAGGGAAGTTCCGGAGACCCAGTACTTC. It codes for CASSIRTYREVPETQYF. This rearrangement joins TRBV3-1 (or the pseudogene TRBV3-2) to TRBJ2-5; D possibly corresponds to TRBD1 (6 bases). The CDR3 covers 17 residues. The V and J ends lost 5 bases and 5 bases respectively, with 24 bases between them. Looked up from germline, CDR1 is LGHDT and CDR2 is YNNKEL (reference sequence).

The V gene is TRBV11-3, the J gene TRBJ2-1; D gene unclear. The V gene lost 3 bases and the J gene lost 8 bases, with 14 bases spanning the gap. The CDR3 is made up of 14 amino acids. Germline V lookup: CDR1 SGHNT, CDR2 YENEEA. The CDR3 loop is CASSFSRLSYEQFF. In DNA form, the CDR3 reads TGTGCCAGCAGCTTCTCCAGGTTATCATATGAGCAGTTCTTC.

V gene TRBV11-3 combines with J gene TRBJ2-4; D gene uncertain. The germline V and J ends were trimmed by 8 bases and 0 bases, with 5 bases remaining between them. The CDR3 sequence is 12 residues long. From germline, CDR1 is SGHNT and CDR2 YENEEA. Here the CDR3 DNA reads TGTGCCAGCTTGGGAGCCAAAAACATTCAGTACTTC. Translated: CASLGAKNIQYF.

The CDR3 here is CSVEAGIRYGYTF. CDR3 bases: TGCAGCGTTGAAGCGGGGATTCGCTATGGCTACACCTTC. This chain joins TRBV29-1 and TRBJ1-2; D not resolved. V was pared by 1 base and J by 4 bases, with 10 bases between. This CDR3 is 13 amino acids long. Germline CDR1 is SQVTM and CDR2 is ANQGSEA.

The CDR3: CASSLRLARKSWTDTQYF. CDR3 DNA: TGTGCCAGCAGTCTTAGACTAGCTCGAAAATCTTGGACAGATACGCAGTATTTT. The chain has TRBV6-6 and TRBJ2-3; 7 bases map to TRBD2. The CDR3 spans 18 residues. CDR1 is MNHNY, CDR2 SVGAGI, per germline (reference sequence). J lost 3 bases, V lost 5 bases, and 17 bases had no gene match.

V and J are TRBV12-2 and TRBJ1-3; the table's TRBD1 call for D was not verified on the DNA. TRBV12-2 is annotated as a pseudogene. The CDR3 is 15 residues long. CDR3 amino acids: CASRFDKGAGDTIYF. For the CDR3, the DNA is TGTGCAAGTCGCTTCGATAAGGGGGCAGGGGACACCATATATTTT.

The chain links TRBV30 to TRBJ1-1; D unresolved. Germline V gene data show CDR1 as GTSNPN and CDR2 as SVGIG (reference sequence). The CDR3 is 14 residues long. V gave up 0 bases and J gave up 3 bases, with 11 bases separating them. DNA of the CDR3: TGTGCCTGGAGTGTACGGGCACGGGACACTGAAGCTTTCTTT. It translates to CAWSVRARDTEAFF.

The DNA of the CDR3 is TGTGCCAGCAGCGTAGGGGGCAGGGGCGATGGCTACACCTTC. Translated: CASSVGGRGDGYTF. The V and J genes are TRBV9 and TRBJ1-2; D may be TRBD1 (6 bases). Trimming left V 0 bases short and J 6 bases short, with 12 bases between. The germline gives CDR1 SGDLS, CDR2 YYNGEE. The CDR3 covers 14 residues. The full variable domain, rest sourced from reference TRBV9 and TRBJ1-2, is DSGVTQTPKHLITATGQRVTLRCSPRSGDLSVYWYQQSLDQGLQFLIQYYNGEERAKGNILERFSAQQFPDLHSELNLSSLELGDSALYFCASSVGGRGDGYTFGSGTRLTVV.

This clone was detected once. CDR3 in DNA: TGCGCCAGCAGCCAAGATTGGCGGCTCTCCTACGAGCAGTACTTC. It encodes CASSQDWRLSYEQYF. This chain connects TRBV4-1 to TRBJ2-7; no reliable D call. This CDR3 region has 15 residues. Trimming left V 0 bases short and J 0 bases short, with 9 bases between. Germline V gives CDR1 MGHRA, CDR2 YSYEKL.

The V and J genes are TRBV5-6 and TRBJ1-4; 7 bases map to TRBD1. Per the germline V gene, CDR1 is SGHDT and CDR2 is YYEEEE. V lost 4 bases to trimming and J lost 10 bases; unmatched junction nucleotides: 10. This CDR3 has 14 amino acids. The CDR3 sequence is CASSLRDSPRKLFF. In DNA, the CDR3 is TGTGCCAGCAGCCTCCGGGACAGCCCGCGAAAACTGTTTTTT.

The J gene is TRBJ2-5, the V gene TRBV9; either TRBD1 or TRBD2 may supply D (5 bases each). This CDR3 contains 15 residues. Per germline, CDR1 SGDLS and CDR2 YYNGEE. The V gene lost 0 bases and the J gene lost 9 bases, with 18 bases spanning the gap. CDR3 sequence reads: CASSVDEGRLLPQYF. The CDR3 nucleotides are TGTGCCAGCAGCGTAGATGAGGGGAGACTACTCCCCCAGTACTTC.

This clone came up once. V usage is TRBV18 and J usage is TRBJ2-2, with 8 bases fitting TRBD1. This CDR3 region has 17 residues. V was pared by 3 bases and J by 3 bases, with 9 bases of the junction left unmatched. CDR1 and CDR2 from the germline V gene are KGHSH and LQKENI. The CDR3 reads CASSPRSIQGDTGELFF. CDR3 nucleotides: TGTGCCAGCTCACCGCGGTCTATACAGGGGGACACCGGGGAGCTGTTTTTT.

The rearrangement links TRBV30 to TRBJ2-5; 9 bases align to TRBD1. In germline, CDR1 is GTSNPN, CDR2 SVGIG (reference sequence). Trimming took 3 bases from V and 4 from J; bases not matched to a gene: 3. The CDR3 extends over 13 amino acids. In nucleotides, the CDR3 is TGTGCCTGGAGGGGACAGGGACTAGAGACCCAGTACTTC. Amino acid sequence: CAWRGQGLETQYF.

This chain joins TRBV5-1 and TRBJ2-5; D might be TRBD1 (6 bases). This CDR3 is built from 16 residues. Between the trimmed V and J ends, which lost 3 bases and 1 base, there was a span of 16 bases. The germline V gene has CDR1 SGHRS and CDR2 YFSETQ. CDR3 bases: TGCGCCAGCAGCTATACAGGGTTGGGATCCCAAGAGACCCAGTACTTC. Protein: CASSYTGLGSQETQYF. The full variable domain, completed using reference TRBV5-1 and TRBJ2-5, is KAGVTQTPRYLIKTRGQQVTLSCSPISGHRSVSWYQQTPGQGLQFLFEYFSETQRNKGNFPGRFSGRQFSNSRSEMNVSTLELGDSALYLCASSYTGLGSQETQYFGPGTRLLVL.

V usage is TRBV14 and J usage is TRBJ2-1; 9 nucleotides align to TRBD2. The CDR3 consists of 18 residues. V was clipped by 4 bases and J by 4 bases; unmatched bases: 14. The germline V gene encodes CDR1 SGHDN and CDR2 FVKESK. CDR3: CASSPLFTLLAGYNEQFF. The CDR3 DNA follows: TGTGCCAGCAGCCCGCTTTTCACGTTGCTAGCGGGGTACAATGAGCAGTTCTTC.